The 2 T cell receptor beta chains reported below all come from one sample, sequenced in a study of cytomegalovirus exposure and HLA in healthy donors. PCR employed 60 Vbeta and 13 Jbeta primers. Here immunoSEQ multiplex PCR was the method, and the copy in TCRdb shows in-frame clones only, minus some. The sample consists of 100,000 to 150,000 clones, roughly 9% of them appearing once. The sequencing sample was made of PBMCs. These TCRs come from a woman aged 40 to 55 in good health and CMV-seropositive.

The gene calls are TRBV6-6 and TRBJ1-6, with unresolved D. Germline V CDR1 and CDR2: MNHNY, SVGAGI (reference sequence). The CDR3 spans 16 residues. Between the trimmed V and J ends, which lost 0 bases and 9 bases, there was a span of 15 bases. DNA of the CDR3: TGTGCCAGCAGTTACTCGATACAGTCTACAGCTTCACCCCTCCACTTT. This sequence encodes CASSYSIQSTASPLHF.

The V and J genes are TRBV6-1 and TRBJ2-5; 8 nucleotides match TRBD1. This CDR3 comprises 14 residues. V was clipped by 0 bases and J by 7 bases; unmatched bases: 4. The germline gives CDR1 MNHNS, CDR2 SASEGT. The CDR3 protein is CASSEADREWTQYF. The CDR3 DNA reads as TGTGCCAGCAGTGAAGCGGACAGGGAGTGGACCCAGTACTTC.